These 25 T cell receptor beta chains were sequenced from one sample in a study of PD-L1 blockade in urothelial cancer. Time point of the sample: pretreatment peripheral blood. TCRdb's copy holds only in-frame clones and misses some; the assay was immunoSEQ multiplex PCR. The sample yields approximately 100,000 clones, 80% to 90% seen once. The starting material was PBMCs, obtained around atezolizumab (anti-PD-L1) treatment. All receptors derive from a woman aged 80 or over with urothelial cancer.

The CDR3 region has the DNA TGTGCCAGCAGCGTAGCACCTGGACTAGCGGGACCCCTTCTCCTCCAAGAGACCCAGTACTTC. Translating gives CASSVAPGLAGPLLLQETQYF. The genes are TRBV9 and TRBJ2-5; 12 bases agree with TRBD2. V dropped 0 bases and J dropped 1; count of bases not matched to a gene: 16. Germline loops: CDR1 SGDLS, CDR2 YYNGEE. This CDR3 spans 21 amino acids.

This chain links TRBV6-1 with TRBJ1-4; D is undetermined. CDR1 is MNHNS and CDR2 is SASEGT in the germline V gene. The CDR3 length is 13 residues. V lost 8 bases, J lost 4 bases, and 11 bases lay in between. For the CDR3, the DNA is TGTGCCAGCCGGCAGGTTAATAATGAAAAACTGTTTTTT. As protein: CASRQVNNEKLFF.

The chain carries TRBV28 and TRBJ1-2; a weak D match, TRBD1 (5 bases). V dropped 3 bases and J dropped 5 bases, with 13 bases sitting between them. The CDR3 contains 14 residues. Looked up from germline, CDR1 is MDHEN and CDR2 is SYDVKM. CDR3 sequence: CASSFWGGGYGYTF. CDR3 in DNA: TGTGCCAGCAGTTTTTGGGGGGGAGGGTATGGCTACACCTTC.

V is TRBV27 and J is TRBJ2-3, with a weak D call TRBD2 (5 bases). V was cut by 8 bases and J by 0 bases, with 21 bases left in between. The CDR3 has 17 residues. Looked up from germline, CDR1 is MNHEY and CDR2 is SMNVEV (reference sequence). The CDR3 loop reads CASRRGRVVFSTDTQYF. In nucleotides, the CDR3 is TGTGCCAGCCGCAGAGGGCGGGTAGTCTTCAGCACAGATACGCAGTATTTT.

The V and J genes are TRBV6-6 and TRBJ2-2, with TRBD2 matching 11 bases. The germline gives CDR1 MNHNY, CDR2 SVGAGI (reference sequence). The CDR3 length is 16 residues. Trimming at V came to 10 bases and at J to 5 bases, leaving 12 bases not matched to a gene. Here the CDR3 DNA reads TGTGCCACCAAGATAACTAGCGGGAGAGGGACCGGGGAGCTGTTTTTT. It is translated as CATKITSGRGTGELFF.

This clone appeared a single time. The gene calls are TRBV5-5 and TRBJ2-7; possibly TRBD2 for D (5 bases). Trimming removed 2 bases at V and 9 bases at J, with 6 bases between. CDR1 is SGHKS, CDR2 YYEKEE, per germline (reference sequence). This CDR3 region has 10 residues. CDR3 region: CASSLEGQYF. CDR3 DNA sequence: TGTGCCAGCAGCTTAGAGGGGCAGTACTTC.

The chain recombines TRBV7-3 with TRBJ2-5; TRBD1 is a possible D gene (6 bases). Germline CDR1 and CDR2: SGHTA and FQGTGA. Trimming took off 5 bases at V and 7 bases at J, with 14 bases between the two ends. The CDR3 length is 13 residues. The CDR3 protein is CASSPDQGRTQYF. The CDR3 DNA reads TGTGCCAGCAGCCCCGACCAGGGGCGGACCCAGTACTTC.

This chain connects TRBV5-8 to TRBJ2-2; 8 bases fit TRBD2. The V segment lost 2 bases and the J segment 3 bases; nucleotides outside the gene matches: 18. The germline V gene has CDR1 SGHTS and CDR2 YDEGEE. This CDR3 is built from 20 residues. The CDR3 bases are TGTGCCAGCAGCTTTCCAAAACCGGGAGGGGCCCTAGAGGACACCGGGGAGCTGTTTTTT. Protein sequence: CASSFPKPGGALEDTGELFF.

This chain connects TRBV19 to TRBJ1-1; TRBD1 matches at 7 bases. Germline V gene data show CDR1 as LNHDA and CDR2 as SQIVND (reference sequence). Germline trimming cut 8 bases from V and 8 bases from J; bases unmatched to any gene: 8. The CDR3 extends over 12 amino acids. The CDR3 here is CASVQGRGEAFF. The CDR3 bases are TGTGCCAGTGTACAGGGGCGAGGAGAAGCTTTCTTT.

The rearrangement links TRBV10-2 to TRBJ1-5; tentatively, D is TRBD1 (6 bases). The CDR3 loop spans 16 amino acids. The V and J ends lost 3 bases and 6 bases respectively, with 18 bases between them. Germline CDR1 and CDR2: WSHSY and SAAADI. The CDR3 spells CASSDPPGVGIQPQHF. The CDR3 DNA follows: TGCGCCAGCAGTGACCCACCAGGGGTGGGAATTCAGCCCCAGCATTTT.

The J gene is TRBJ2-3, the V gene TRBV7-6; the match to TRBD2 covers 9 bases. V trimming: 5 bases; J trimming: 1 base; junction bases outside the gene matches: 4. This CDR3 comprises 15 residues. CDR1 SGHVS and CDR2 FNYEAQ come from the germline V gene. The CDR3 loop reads CASSLTSGRTDTQYF. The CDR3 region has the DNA TGTGCCAGCAGCCTGACTAGCGGACGCACAGATACGCAGTATTTT.

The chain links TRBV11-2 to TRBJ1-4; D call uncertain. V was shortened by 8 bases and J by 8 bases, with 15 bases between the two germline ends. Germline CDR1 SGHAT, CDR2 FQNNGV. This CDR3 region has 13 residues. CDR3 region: CASGRESREKLFF. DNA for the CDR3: TGTGCCAGCGGCCGGGAATCTCGGGAAAAACTGTTTTTT.

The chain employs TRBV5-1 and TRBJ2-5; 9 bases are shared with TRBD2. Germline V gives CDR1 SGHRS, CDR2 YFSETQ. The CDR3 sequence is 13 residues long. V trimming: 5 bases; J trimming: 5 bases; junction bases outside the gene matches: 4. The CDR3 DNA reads TGCGCCAGCAGTATAGCGGGAGACGAGACCCAGTACTTC. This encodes CASSIAGDETQYF. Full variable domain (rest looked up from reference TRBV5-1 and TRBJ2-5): KAGVTQTPRYLIKTRGQQVTLSCSPISGHRSVSWYQQTPGQGLQFLFEYFSETQRNKGNFPGRFSGRQFSNSRSEMNVSTLELGDSALYLCASSIAGDETQYFGPGTRLLVL.

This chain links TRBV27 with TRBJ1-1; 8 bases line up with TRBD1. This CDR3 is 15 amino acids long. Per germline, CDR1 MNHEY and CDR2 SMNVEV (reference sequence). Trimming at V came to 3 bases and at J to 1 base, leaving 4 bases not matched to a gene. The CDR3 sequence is CASSFRGLGNTEAFF. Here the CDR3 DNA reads TGTGCCAGCAGTTTCAGGGGGCTAGGGAACACTGAAGCTTTCTTT.

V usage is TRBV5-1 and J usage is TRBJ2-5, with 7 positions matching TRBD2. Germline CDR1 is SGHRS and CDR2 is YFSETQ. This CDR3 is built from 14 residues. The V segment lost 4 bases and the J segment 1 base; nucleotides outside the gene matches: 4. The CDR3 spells CASSPRTSQETQYF. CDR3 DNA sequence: TGCGCCAGCAGCCCTAGGACTAGCCAAGAGACCCAGTACTTC.

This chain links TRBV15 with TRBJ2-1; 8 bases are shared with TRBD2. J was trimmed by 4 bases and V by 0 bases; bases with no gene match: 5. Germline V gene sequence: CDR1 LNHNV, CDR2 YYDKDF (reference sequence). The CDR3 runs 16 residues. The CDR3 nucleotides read TGTGCCACCAGCAGAGATAGGGCTAGCGGGTACAATGAGCAGTTCTTC. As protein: CATSRDRASGYNEQFF.

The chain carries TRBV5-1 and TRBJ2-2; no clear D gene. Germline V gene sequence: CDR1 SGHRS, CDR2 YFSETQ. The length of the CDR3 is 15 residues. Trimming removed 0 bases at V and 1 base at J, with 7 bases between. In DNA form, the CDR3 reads TGCGCCAGCAGCTTGGATGGCGGGAACACCGGGGAGCTGTTTTTT. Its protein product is CASSLDGGNTGELFF.

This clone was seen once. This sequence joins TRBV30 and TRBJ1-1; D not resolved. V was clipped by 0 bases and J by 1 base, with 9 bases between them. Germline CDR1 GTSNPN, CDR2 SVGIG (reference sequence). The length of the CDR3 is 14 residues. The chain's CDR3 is CAWSVLPPNTEAFF. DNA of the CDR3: TGTGCCTGGAGTGTACTCCCCCCGAACACTGAAGCTTTCTTT.

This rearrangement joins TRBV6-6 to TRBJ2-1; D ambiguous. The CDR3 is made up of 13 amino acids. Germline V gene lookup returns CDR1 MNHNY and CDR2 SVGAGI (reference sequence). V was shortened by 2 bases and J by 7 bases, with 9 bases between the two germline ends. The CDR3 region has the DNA TGTGCCAGCAGTTACCGTCTGCGGAATGAGCAGTTCTTC. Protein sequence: CASSYRLRNEQFF.

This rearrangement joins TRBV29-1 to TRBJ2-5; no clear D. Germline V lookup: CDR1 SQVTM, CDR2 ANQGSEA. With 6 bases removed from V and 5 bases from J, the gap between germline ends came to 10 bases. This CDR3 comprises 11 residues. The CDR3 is CSVGTVETQYF. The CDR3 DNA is TGCAGCGTCGGTACCGTGGAGACCCAGTACTTC.

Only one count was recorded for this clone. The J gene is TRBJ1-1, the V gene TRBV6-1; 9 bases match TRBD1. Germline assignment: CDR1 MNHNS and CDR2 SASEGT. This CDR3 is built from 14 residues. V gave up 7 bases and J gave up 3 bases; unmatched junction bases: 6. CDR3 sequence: CASTGWDRDTEAFF. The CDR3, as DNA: TGTGCCAGCACGGGATGGGACAGGGACACTGAAGCTTTCTTT.

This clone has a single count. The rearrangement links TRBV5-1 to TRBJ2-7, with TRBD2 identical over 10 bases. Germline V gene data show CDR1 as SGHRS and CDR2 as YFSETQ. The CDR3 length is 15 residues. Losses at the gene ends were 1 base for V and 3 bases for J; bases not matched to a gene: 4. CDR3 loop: CASSLSPSGSYEQYF. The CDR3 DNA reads TGCGCCAGCAGCTTGAGTCCTAGCGGGAGCTACGAGCAGTACTTC.

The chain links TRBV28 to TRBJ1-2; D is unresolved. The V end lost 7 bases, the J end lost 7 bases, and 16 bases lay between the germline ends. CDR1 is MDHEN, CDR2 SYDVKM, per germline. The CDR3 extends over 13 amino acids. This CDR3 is CASIPGSSFGYTF. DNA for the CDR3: TGTGCCAGCATCCCTGGGAGTTCGTTTGGCTACACCTTC.

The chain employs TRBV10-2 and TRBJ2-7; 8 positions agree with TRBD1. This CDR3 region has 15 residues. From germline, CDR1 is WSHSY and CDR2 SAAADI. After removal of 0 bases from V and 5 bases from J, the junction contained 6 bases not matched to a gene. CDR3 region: CASSESGDRSNEQYF. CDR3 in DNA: TGCGCCAGCAGTGAGTCTGGGGACAGGAGCAACGAGCAGTACTTC.

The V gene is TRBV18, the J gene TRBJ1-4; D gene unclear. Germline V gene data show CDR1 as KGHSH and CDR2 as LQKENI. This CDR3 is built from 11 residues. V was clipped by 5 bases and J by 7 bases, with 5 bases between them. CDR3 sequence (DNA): TGTGCCAGCTCATCGAGTGAAAAACTGTTTTTT. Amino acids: CASSSSEKLFF.